A single sample is the source of the 8 T cell receptor beta chains below, sequenced in a study of PD-1 blockade in classical Hodgkin lymphoma (dated by TCRdb to 2018 to 2020). The time point label on this specimen signifies: cycle 2 day 1 (C2D1) of nivolumab. All trial patients had relapsed after autologous stem cell transplantation, with cohorts A, B and C differing in prior brentuximab vedotin exposure. Library generation was performed with the immunoSEQ multiplex PCR assay. The clones in this table, taken by TCRdb from immuneACCESS, are in-frame only. Not every clone is retained; where verified, under half of the shortfall comes from an unresolved V gene, and the cause of the rest is unknown. The sample yields about 94,000 clones; nearly 90% were counted once. The ten largest clonotypes hold roughly 10% of the sample. The sample in question was peripheral blood mononuclear cells (PBMCs), obtained before the second cycle of nivolumab. The source is a human donor with classical Hodgkin lymphoma.

The rearrangement uses TRBV10-3 and TRBJ2-6; 10 nucleotides line up with TRBD1. After removal of 7 bases from V and 2 bases from J, the junction contained 8 bases not matched to a gene. In germline, CDR1 is ENHRY, CDR2 SYGVKD. The CDR3 length is 17 residues. For the CDR3, the DNA is TGTGCCATCACCCCGGACAGGGGGGAGGCTGGGGCCAACGTCCTGACTTTC. Translated: CAITPDRGEAGANVLTF.

The chain employs TRBV28 and TRBJ1-1; D is perhaps TRBD1 (5 bases). The CDR3 loop spans 14 amino acids. Germline assignment: CDR1 MDHEN and CDR2 SYDVKM. The V gene lost 3 bases and the J gene lost 3 bases, with 11 bases spanning the gap. CDR3 sequence reads: CASSFQIRDTEAFF. The CDR3 DNA reads TGTGCCAGCAGTTTTCAAATCAGGGACACTGAAGCTTTCTTT.

The chain uses TRBV16 and TRBJ2-7, with TRBD2 matching over 8 bases. Germline CDR1 KGHSY, CDR2 FQNENV. Unmatched junction bases numbered 5, after V lost 0 bases and J lost 4 bases. CDR3 length: 15 residues. The CDR3 is CASSQSLAGRYEQYF. CDR3 DNA: TGTGCCAGCAGCCAATCCCTAGCGGGCCGATACGAGCAGTACTTC.

The chain has TRBV5-6 and TRBJ2-1; D may match TRBD1 or TRBD2 (5 bases each). Per the germline V gene, CDR1 is SGHDT and CDR2 is YYEEEE. CDR3 length equals 12 residues. The V gene lost 0 bases and the J gene lost 15 bases, with 13 bases spanning the gap. The CDR3 sequence is CASSLAWGILFF. The CDR3 nucleotides are TGTGCCAGCAGCTTGGCCTGGGGGATTCTGTTCTTC.

The chain combines TRBV23-1 with TRBJ2-2, with 10 bases matching TRBD1. TRBV23-1 is known as an ORF, though its function is uncertain. The CDR3 sequence is 15 residues long. J gave up 3 bases and V 7 bases, and 5 bases lay outside the gene matches. The CDR3 coding sequence is TGCGCCAGCATGCAGACAGGGGGCGACACCGGGGAGCTGTTTTTT. Its protein is CASMQTGGDTGELFF.

The chain links TRBV14 to TRBJ1-1; D is uncertain. Germline V lookup: CDR1 SGHDN, CDR2 FVKESK. The CDR3 has 14 amino acids. V was trimmed by 4 bases and J by 4 bases, leaving 13 bases between them. The CDR3 reads CASSPRNRGTEAFF. CDR3 bases: TGTGCCAGCAGCCCGCGTAATCGGGGCACTGAAGCTTTCTTT. Looking up the rest from reference TRBV14 and TRBJ1-1 gives the full variable domain: EAGVTQFPSHSVIEKGQTVTLRCDPISGHDNLYWYRRVMGKEIKFLLHFVKESKQDESGMPNNRFLAERTGGTYSTLKVQPAELEDSGVYFCASSPRNRGTEAFFGQGTRLTVV.

This clone showed up just a few times. The rearrangement links TRBV27 to TRBJ2-1; 8 bases align to TRBD1. The CDR3 is made up of 16 amino acids. The junction had 15 bases not matched to a gene; V was cut back by 8 bases and J by 6 bases. Germline assignment: CDR1 MNHEY and CDR2 SMNVEV (reference sequence). CDR3 sequence: CASSPLGTGNGNEQFF. The CDR3 DNA follows: TGTGCCAGCTCCCCTCTCGGGACAGGTAACGGCAATGAGCAGTTCTTC.

The chain couples TRBV28 to TRBJ1-3; 7 nucleotides agree with TRBD1. Germline CDR1 reads MDHEN; CDR2 reads SYDVKM. V shed 3 bases, J shed 0 bases, and the junction held 5 bases outside the gene matches. The CDR3 has 16 residues. In DNA, the CDR3 is TGTGCCAGCAGTTTGGGACAGACCTTCTCTGGAAACACCATATATTTT. Translation: CASSLGQTFSGNTIYF.